A selection of T cell receptor beta chains follows, all from one sample in a study of OX40 agonist ivuxolimab in advanced cancers. The table came from immunoSEQ multiplex PCR; TCRdb's copy has only in-frame clones and leaves some out. The sample lists about 100,000 clones, more than 85% seen once, with 0.54% in the top ten. The material sequenced was CD4+ or CD8+ T cells sorted from blood, taken in a trial of the OX40 agonist ivuxolimab. All receptors come from an adult with an advanced solid tumor such as melanoma, head and neck, liver or kidney cancer. Both conserved end residues are part of each CDR3. The D gene is left open where the match is weak. For some rows the clone size is stated as once, few or many, or as a class when expanded; others skip it.

v_call	clone_size	d_call	j_call	cdr3_aa	cdr3_nt
TRBV5-5	.	.	TRBJ2-7	CASTISGLQGTYEQYF	TGTGCCAGCACGATATCAGGACTCCAGGGGACCTACGAGCAGTACTTC
TRBV5-1	.	.	TRBJ2-7	CASSLRENYEQYF	TGCGCCAGCAGCTTGCGCGAGAACTACGAGCAGTACTTC
TRBV28	.	.	TRBJ1-5	CASNKGPRAPQHF	TGTGCCAGCAACAAGGGCCCCAGGGCGCCCCAGCATTTT
TRBV10-3	.	.	TRBJ2-5	CAISMQETQYF	TGTGCCATCAGTATGCAAGAGACCCAGTACTTC
TRBV28	.	TRBD1	TRBJ1-1	CASSFGTGRSTEAFF	TGTGCCAGCAGTTTCGGGACAGGGAGGAGCACTGAAGCTTTCTTT
TRBV5-1	once	TRBD2	TRBJ2-1	CASSKISGSSYNEQFF	TGCGCCAGCAGCAAGATTAGCGGGAGTTCCTACAATGAGCAGTTCTTC
TRBV28	.	.	TRBJ1-5	CASSLNSQPQHF	TGTGCCAGCAGTTTAAATAGTCAGCCCCAGCATTTT
TRBV11-2	once	TRBD2	TRBJ2-1	CASSLGTSGYNEQFF	TGTGCCAGCAGCTTGGGGACTAGCGGTTACAATGAGCAGTTCTTC
TRBV18	.	TRBD1	TRBJ2-7	CASSPGQGLYEQYF	TGTGCCAGCTCACCGGGACAGGGACTGTACGAGCAGTACTTC
TRBV27	.	TRBD1	TRBJ1-1	CASSSQGALNTEAFF	TGTGCCAGCAGTTCACAGGGGGCCTTGAACACTGAAGCTTTCTTT
TRBV11-1	once	.	TRBJ1-6	CASSLSWDSPLHF	TGTGCCAGCAGCTTAAGTTGGGATTCACCCCTCCACTTT
TRBV6-1	once	.	TRBJ2-7	CASSDMFEQYF	TGTGCCAGCAGTGATATGTTTGAGCAGTACTTC
TRBV4-2	.	.	TRBJ2-7	CASSQPGGTSTYEQYF	TGTGCCAGCAGCCAACCTGGGGGGACTTCCACCTACGAGCAGTACTTC
TRBV5-1	once	.	TRBJ1-5	CASSLGGAGQPQHF	TGCGCCAGCAGCTTGGGGGGGGCAGGTCAGCCCCAGCATTTT
TRBV5-1	.	.	TRBJ1-2	CASSLVAGAANYGYTF	TGCGCCAGCAGCTTGGTGGCCGGAGCCGCTAACTATGGCTACACCTTC
TRBV11-3	.	.	TRBJ1-1	CASSLFGTGNTEAFF	TGTGCCAGCAGCCTATTCGGGACGGGGAACACTGAAGCTTTCTTT
TRBV7-2	.	.	TRBJ1-2	CASSLVSLNYGYTF	TGTGCCAGCAGCTTAGTATCCTTAAACTATGGCTACACCTTC
TRBV11-3	.	TRBD1	TRBJ2-1	CASSPGQTNEQFF	TGTGCCAGCAGCCCGGGACAGACCAATGAGCAGTTCTTC
TRBV6-1	.	.	TRBJ2-1	CASSEASYNEQFF	TGTGCCAGCAGTGAAGCTTCCTACAATGAGCAGTTCTTC